The 22 T cell receptor beta chains reported below all come from one sample, sequenced in a study of shared clonotypes between healthy human individuals. Libraries were prepared by immunoSEQ multiplex PCR; TCRdb keeps only in-frame clonotypes and omits some of them. The sample carries millions of clones, over 85% recorded once. Sequences were obtained from naive CD4+ T cells sorted from blood. Documented subset: CD45RA+ positively selected. Every receptor here comes from a man aged 18 to 30 in good health.

Note on this clone: Other DNA sequences within the sample encode an identical CDR3. The V and J genes are TRBV10-1 and TRBJ2-7; D might be TRBD1 (8 bases). The CDR3 length is 14 residues. Germline-derived CDR1 and CDR2 are WNHNN and SYGVQD (reference sequence). V lost 2 bases to trimming and J lost 3 bases, with 11 bases between them. CDR3 in amino acids: CASSESGTGYEQYF. CDR3 in DNA: TGCGCCAGCAGTGAGAGCGGGACAGGCTACGAGCAGTACTTC.

CDR3 coding DNA: TGTGCCAGCAGCTTAGAACCTAGCGGGGGCCCCACAGATACGCAGTATTTT. This gives the protein CASSLEPSGGPTDTQYF. The chain carries TRBV11-2 and TRBJ2-3; 10 bases fit TRBD2. V shed 0 bases and J 2 bases; nucleotides not matched to a gene: 5. This CDR3 spans 17 amino acids. CDR1 SGHAT and CDR2 FQNNGV come from the germline V gene.

The chain uses TRBV10-3 and TRBJ2-7, with 8 bases fitting TRBD2. V trimming: 11 bases; J trimming: 3 bases; junction bases outside the gene matches: 9. The CDR3 is 13 residues long. CDR1 is ENHRY, CDR2 SYGVKD, per germline. The CDR3 DNA is TGTGCCTCAACCGGGACTAGAGACTACGAGCAGTACTTC. Its protein is CASTGTRDYEQYF.

V and J are TRBV6-1 and TRBJ2-7; the match to TRBD1 covers 8 bases. V trimming: 6 bases; J trimming: 2 bases; junction bases outside the gene matches: 9. This CDR3 contains 15 residues. The germline V gene encodes CDR1 MNHNS and CDR2 SASEGT. The CDR3 loop is CASSVIQQGAYEQYF. In nucleotides, the CDR3 is TGTGCCAGCAGCGTTATACAACAGGGGGCCTACGAGCAGTACTTC.

This clone has only a few counts. The chain is built from TRBV30 and TRBJ1-1; 7 positions match TRBD1. Trimming removed 0 bases from V and 8 bases from J; junction bases left unmatched: 9. Looked up from germline, CDR1 is GTSNPN and CDR2 is SVGIG (reference sequence). There are 14 residues in the CDR3. CDR3 amino acids: CAWSVRRWTGEAFF. CDR3 DNA: TGTGCCTGGAGTGTACGACGGTGGACAGGCGAAGCTTTCTTT.

The chain carries TRBV5-1 and TRBJ2-2; perhaps TRBD2 as D (6 bases). This CDR3 spans 17 amino acids. V lost 4 bases and J lost 0, with 16 bases in between. The V gene's germline CDR1 is SGHRS and CDR2 YFSETQ. CDR3 in DNA: TGCGCCAGCAGCGCGACCCGGGGCGGGGCGAACACCGGGGAGCTGTTTTTT. Encoded protein: CASSATRGGANTGELFF.

This clone showed up just a few times. The chain employs TRBV15 and TRBJ1-5; D ambiguous. Trimming shortened V by 8 bases and J by 0 bases, and 8 bases separated the two germline ends. CDR1 and CDR2 from the germline V gene are LNHNV and YYDKDF (reference sequence). CDR3 length equals 13 residues. The DNA for the CDR3 is TGTGCCACCGGTGACTATAGCAATCAGCCCCAGCATTTT. It yields the protein CATGDYSNQPQHF.

The chain recombines TRBV19 with TRBJ2-7; TRBD1 agrees at 10 bases. Germline V gene data show CDR1 as LNHDA and CDR2 as SQIVND (reference sequence). CDR3 length equals 14 residues. The junction had 3 bases not matched to a gene; V was cut back by 6 bases and J by 1 base. Here the CDR3 reads CASRSGQGSYEQYF. The CDR3 DNA is TGTGCCAGTAGATCGGGACAGGGGTCCTACGAGCAGTACTTC.

J is TRBJ1-2 and V is TRBV28; maybe TRBD1 (5 bases). The germline V gene encodes CDR1 MDHEN and CDR2 SYDVKM. The CDR3 is 17 amino acids. Trimming pared 5 bases from V and 3 bases from J, leaving 22 bases between. CDR3: CASSALPDSGRDYGYTF. CDR3 DNA sequence: TGTGCCAGCAGTGCTCTACCCGACAGCGGAAGAGACTATGGCTACACCTTC.

The CDR3, as DNA: TGTGCCAGTAGTAAACCGGGGACAGCGAACACTGAAGCTTTCTTT. Translated: CASSKPGTANTEAFF. The V call is TRBV19, the J call TRBJ1-1; 7 bases are shared with TRBD1. The V gene's germline CDR1 is LNHDA and CDR2 SQIVND (reference sequence). This CDR3 spans 15 amino acids. Trimming cost V 4 bases and J 1 base; bases outside gene matches: 6.

CDR3 in DNA: TGTGCCAGCAGTGAAGCGAGGAACACCAGGAACACTGAAGCTTTCTTT. Its translation is CASSEARNTRNTEAFF. The J gene is TRBJ1-1, the V gene TRBV6-1; D is unclear. V lost 0 bases to trimming and J lost 1 base, with 12 bases between them. The CDR3 is 16 residues long. The germline gives CDR1 MNHNS, CDR2 SASEGT.

V is TRBV21-1 and J is TRBJ2-7; the table's D call, TRBD2, has no DNA check behind it. TRBV21-1 is designated a pseudogene. CDR3 length: 12 amino acids. The CDR3 loop reads CASRGSSYEQYF. The DNA of the CDR3 is TGTGCCAGCAGAGGGAGCTCCTACGAGCAGTACTTC.

In its sample, this clone was seen a few times. This rearrangement joins TRBV7-2 to TRBJ2-2, with TRBD2 identical over 7 bases. J lost 7 bases, V lost 5 bases, and 13 bases had no gene match. Germline CDR1 is SGHTA and CDR2 is FQGNSA. The CDR3 contains 16 residues. This CDR3 is CASSPRAGAPNGELFF. CDR3 in DNA: TGTGCCAGCAGCCCCCGCGCGGGAGCCCCCAACGGGGAGCTGTTTTTT.

V gene TRBV13 combines with J gene TRBJ2-3; D ambiguous. The CDR3 consists of 14 residues. Looked up from germline, CDR1 is PRHDT and CDR2 is FYEKMQ (reference sequence). Trimming took off 2 bases at V and 0 bases at J, with 6 bases between the two ends. The CDR3 loop reads CASSLRESTDTQYF. In DNA, the CDR3 is TGTGCCAGCAGCTTAAGGGAAAGCACAGATACGCAGTATTTT.

The chain joins TRBV27 to TRBJ1-3; 7 bases align to TRBD1. After removal of 6 bases from V and 4 bases from J, the junction contained 6 bases not matched to a gene. Germline values: CDR1 MNHEY, CDR2 SMNVEV (reference sequence). The CDR3 sequence is 14 residues long. The CDR3 loop is CASRSGGPGNTIYF. CDR3 DNA: TGTGCCAGCAGATCAGGGGGGCCAGGAAACACCATATATTTT.

V and J are TRBV2 and TRBJ1-1; D not certain. V lost 4 bases and J lost 1, with 7 bases in between. Germline V lookup: CDR1 SNHLY, CDR2 FYNNEI. The CDR3 is 13 residues long. CDR3 protein: CASSAAANTEAFF. Written as DNA, the CDR3 is TGTGCCAGCAGTGCGGCGGCGAACACTGAAGCTTTCTTT.

CDR3 loop: CASSMFWTGSSGNTIYF. CDR3 bases: TGTGCCAGTAGTATGTTTTGGACGGGAAGCTCTGGAAACACCATATATTTT. This chain links TRBV19 with TRBJ1-3; D not certain. Germline V gene lookup returns CDR1 LNHDA and CDR2 SQIVND (reference sequence). CDR3 length: 17 amino acids. The V end was cut by 3 bases, the J end by 0 bases, with 15 bases between. Full variable domain (rest looked up from reference TRBV19 and TRBJ1-3): DGGITQSPKYLFRKEGQNVTLSCEQNLNHDAMYWYRQDPGQGLRLIYYSQIVNDFQKGDIAEGYSVSREKKESFPLTVTSAQKNPTAFYLCASSMFWTGSSGNTIYFGEGSWLTVV.

CDR3 amino acids: CASSLTKTKGAYEQYF. The CDR3 DNA follows: TGTGCCAGCAGCCTAACAAAAACCAAGGGGGCCTACGAGCAGTACTTC. The chain joins TRBV5-4 to TRBJ2-7, with D tentatively TRBD1 (6 bases). The CDR3 is made up of 16 amino acids. In germline, CDR1 is SGHNT, CDR2 YYREEE (reference sequence). The ends were cut back, 4 bases at V and 2 bases at J, with 19 bases in the middle.

This sequence joins TRBV6-5 and TRBJ1-1; 8 nucleotides line up with TRBD1. From germline, CDR1 is MNHEY and CDR2 SVGAGI. This CDR3 comprises 13 residues. V lost 6 bases and J lost 7; bases outside the gene matches: 7. CDR3 coding DNA: TGTGCCAGCAGACGCGGACAGGGAAATGAAGCTTTCTTT. This sequence encodes CASRRGQGNEAFF.

Concerning this clone itself: Other DNA sequences of this sample code for an identical CDR3. This chain joins TRBV10-3 and TRBJ1-5; D remains unclear. V was trimmed by 6 bases and J by 3 bases, leaving 6 bases between them. Germline V gene data show CDR1 as ENHRY and CDR2 as SYGVKD. The CDR3 is 12 amino acids. The CDR3 here is CAISAPNQPQHF. The CDR3 DNA reads TGTGCCATCAGCGCTCCCAATCAGCCCCAGCATTTT.

The V and J genes are TRBV28 and TRBJ1-1; 7 bases agree with TRBD1. Per the germline V gene, CDR1 is MDHEN and CDR2 is SYDVKM. Germline trimming cut 6 bases from V and 4 bases from J; bases unmatched to any gene: 11. CDR3 length equals 15 residues. The CDR3 DNA is TGTGCCAGCAGCCCTCCGACAGGGTGGAGCACTGAAGCTTTCTTT. Residues: CASSPPTGWSTEAFF.

The chain couples TRBV5-1 to TRBJ1-2; tentative D call: TRBD1 (6 bases). Between the trimmed V and J ends, which lost 2 bases and 2 bases, there was a span of 16 bases. CDR1 is SGHRS and CDR2 is YFSETQ in the germline V gene. The CDR3 runs 16 residues. CDR3 sequence (DNA): TGCGCCAGCAGCTTCACCTCTTTGCAGGGGAACTATGGCTACACCTTC. Translation gives CASSFTSLQGNYGYTF. The full variable domain, rest sourced from reference TRBV5-1 and TRBJ1-2, is KAGVTQTPRYLIKTRGQQVTLSCSPISGHRSVSWYQQTPGQGLQFLFEYFSETQRNKGNFPGRFSGRQFSNSRSEMNVSTLELGDSALYLCASSFTSLQGNYGYTFGSGTRLTVV.